Each of the 11 T cell receptor beta chains below was sequenced from the same sample in a study of early T cells in non-severe SARS-CoV-2 infection. TCRdb redid the calling of the 5' RACE reads with MiXCR, one entry per CDR3 protein. The sample yields roughly 34,000 distinct CDR3 sequences, approximately 4.4% seen once. The sequenced sample consisted of whole blood. The receptor set was obtained from an adult who was a healthcare worker with PCR-confirmed SARS-CoV-2 infection or an uninfected control (not recorded which).

This clonotype was recorded many times. The chain has TRBV18 and TRBJ2-5; the D is unclear. V was cut by 3 bases and J by 2 bases, with 13 bases left in between. The germline CDR1 and CDR2 sequences are KGHSH and LQKENI. This CDR3 has 15 residues. CDR3 sequence reads: CASSPIKGRQETQYF. The DNA of the CDR3 is TGTGCCAGCTCACCGATAAAGGGTCGTCAAGAGACCCAGTACTTC.

This clonotype was seen many times. V and J are TRBV2 and TRBJ1-6; 9 bases line up with TRBD1. Germline assignment: CDR1 SNHLY and CDR2 FYNNEI. This CDR3 is 15 amino acids long. J was trimmed by 5 bases and V by 7 bases; bases with no gene match: 6. The CDR3 sequence is CASTQRDRDNSPLHF. The CDR3 DNA reads as TGTGCCAGCACCCAAAGGGACAGGGATAATTCACCCCTCCACTTT. Complete variable domain (other parts from reference TRBV2 and TRBJ1-6): EPEVTQTPSHQVTQMGQEVILRCVPISNHLYFYWYRQILGQKVEFLVSFYNNEISEKSEIFDDQFSVERPDGSNFTLKIRSTKLEDSAMYFCASTQRDRDNSPLHFGNGTRLTVT.

This clonotype was observed many times. The CDR3 protein is CASSLRRGETQYF. In nucleotides, the CDR3 is TGTGCCAGCAGCTTACGACGGGGGGAGACCCAGTACTTC. This chain uses TRBV7-3 with TRBJ2-5, with D maybe TRBD2 (6 bases). The V end lost 2 bases, the J end lost 5 bases, and 9 bases lay between the germline ends. Looked up from germline, CDR1 is SGHTA and CDR2 is FQGTGA. The CDR3 runs 13 residues.

This clonotype has ten or more counts. V is TRBV6-5 and J is TRBJ1-1; D ambiguous. The germline V and J ends were trimmed by 6 bases and 6 bases, with 17 bases remaining between them. The CDR3 length is 14 residues. The germline V gene has CDR1 MNHEY and CDR2 SVGAGI. The CDR3 coding sequence is TGTGCCAGCAGCCCTAGGAGGAGGGTGGCTGAAGCTTTCTTT. Amino acid sequence: CASSPRRRVAEAFF.

This clonotype was observed at least ten times. The rearrangement joins TRBV30 to TRBJ2-6, with D perhaps matching TRBD1 (6 bases). The CDR3 loop spans 17 amino acids. Per germline, CDR1 GTSNPN and CDR2 SVGIG (reference sequence). V dropped 4 bases and J dropped 0 bases, with 16 bases sitting between them. This CDR3 is CAWTWGVTGSGANVLTF. In DNA, the CDR3 is TGTGCCTGGACTTGGGGTGTGACAGGCTCTGGGGCCAACGTCCTGACTTTC.

This clonotype was recorded at least ten times. This chain uses TRBV7-2 with TRBJ2-7; D might be TRBD1 or TRBD2, each matching 5 bases. Germline-derived CDR1 and CDR2 are SGHTA and FQGNSA. V was trimmed by 1 base and J by 0 bases, leaving 10 bases between them. CDR3 length: 15 residues. CDR3 nucleotides: TGTGCCAGCAGCTTAGGGGACCAAAGCTCCTACGAGCAGTACTTC. Translating gives CASSLGDQSSYEQYF.

This clonotype was observed at least ten times. The J gene is TRBJ2-7, the V gene TRBV24-1, with D unresolved. CDR3 length: 16 amino acids. The germline V gene encodes CDR1 KGHDR and CDR2 SFDVKD. With 2 bases removed from V and 3 bases from J, the gap between germline ends came to 16 bases. CDR3 in amino acids: CATSDSLHPNFYEQYF. The CDR3 DNA reads TGTGCCACCAGTGATTCTCTACATCCGAACTTCTACGAGCAGTACTTC.

This clonotype was recorded at least ten times. The chain has TRBV7-6 and TRBJ2-1; TRBD2 might be the D (6 bases). Trimming left V 3 bases short and J 4 bases short, with 10 bases between. CDR3 size: 14 residues. CDR1 is SGHVS and CDR2 is FNYEAQ in the germline V gene. Here the CDR3 reads CASSFSGDYNEQFF. The CDR3 nucleotides are TGTGCCAGCAGCTTTTCGGGGGATTACAATGAGCAGTTCTTC.

Ten or more counts support this clonotype. This chain joins TRBV30 and TRBJ2-1; D unresolved. V shed 2 bases and J shed 8 bases, with 13 bases lying between them. The length of the CDR3 is 13 residues. Germline CDR1 GTSNPN, CDR2 SVGIG (reference sequence). CDR3 region: CAWSTRIRDEQFF. CDR3 DNA: TGTGCCTGGAGTACCCGTATACGGGATGAGCAGTTCTTC.

V gene TRBV7-9 combines with J gene TRBJ1-1; 9 bases map to TRBD1. V gave up 3 bases and J gave up 6 bases; unmatched junction bases: 5. This CDR3 has 14 residues. Germline V lookup: CDR1 SEHNR, CDR2 FQNEAQ (reference sequence). The CDR3 bases are TGTGCCAGCAGCTTTGACAGGGGGGAATCTGAAGCTTTCTTT. The encoded protein is CASSFDRGESEAFF.

This clonotype has ten or more counts. The chain couples TRBV7-9 to TRBJ2-3; 7 positions agree with TRBD1. The V gene end was trimmed by 6 bases and the J gene end by 1 base; junction bases not matched to a gene: 4. The CDR3 sequence is 14 residues long. Germline loops: CDR1 SEHNR, CDR2 FQNEAQ (reference sequence). The CDR3 nucleotides are TGTGCCAGCAGAAGACAGGGCGGCACAGATACGCAGTATTTT. This gives the protein CASRRQGGTDTQYF.